This record covers a single TCR beta chain. This clone has just one count. What this receptor recognizes is not known. There are no base qualities to consult, and no much larger clone falls within one base. The sample originates from a study of T cell changes during pregnancy in multiple sclerosis (dated by TCRdb to the late 2010s). Background on the whole study: In women with multiple sclerosis, the researchers looked at how the T cell repertoire shifted as pregnancy progressed.

The library was prepared using the immunoSEQ multiplex PCR assay. TCRdb took this table from immuneACCESS and kept in-frame rearrangements with V and J called. Such tables lack part of the clones; where checked against another copy, unresolved V genes explain under half of the gap, and the rest is unexplained. This sample gives about 56,000 clones in total; about nine tenths of them show up just once. The ten biggest clones cover 0.5% of the sample. The specimen comprised CD4+ T cells from peripheral blood mononuclear cells, sampled in the third trimester of pregnancy. This TCR came from a female donor with multiple sclerosis, enrolled in a pregnancy study.

The sequence in DNA is TGTGCCTGGAGCCCCTGGGTGGGGACAGGCAGCCTTGGGACTGGAAACACCATATATTTT. Its coded protein is CAWSPWVGTGSLGTGNTIYF. This chain joins TRBV30 to TRBJ1-3, with 8 junctional bases fitting TRBD1. The CDR1 and CDR2 encoded by the germline V gene (reference sequence) are GTSNPN and SVGIG. Trimmed from V: 3 bases; trimmed from J: 2 bases; junction bases lacking a gene match: 21. The CDR3 holds 20 amino acids from the cysteine to the phenylalanine. CDR3 DNA only is kept here, 60 bases in frame from base 1. Supplemented by the reference TRBV30 and TRBJ1-3 proteins around the CDR3, the complete variable domain is SQTIHQWPATLVQPVGSPLSLECTVEGTSNPNLYWYRQAAGRGLQLLFYSVGIGQISSEVPQNLSASRPQDRQFILSSKKLLLSDSGFYLCAWSPWVGTGSLGTGNTIYFGEGSWLTVV.